These 28 T cell receptor beta chains came from one sample sequenced in a study of CD8+CD57+ T cells in acquired aplastic anemia. Genomic DNA constituted the template upon which TCR beta VDJ and CDR3 profiling was performed. MiXCR, run by TCRdb on the reads, gives a single entry per CDR3 protein. In the table there are over 250,000 distinct CDR3 sequences, 50% to 65% of which are singletons. Patients chosen for sequencing had CD8+CD57+ cells that had expanded, as shown by flow cytometry. Material for sequencing was sorted CD4+, CD8+, or CD8+CD57+ T cells (not recorded which) from PBMCs. Source of these receptors: a human donor with aplastic anemia.

The chain combines TRBV5-1 with TRBJ2-3; no reliable D call. The length of the CDR3 is 13 residues. Trimming cost V 1 base and J 0 bases, with 3 bases left between them. Germline V CDR1 and CDR2: SGHRS, YFSETQ. The CDR3: CASSLMSTDTQYF. CDR3 in DNA: TGCGCCAGCAGCTTGATGAGCACAGATACGCAGTATTTT.

There are many counts of this clonotype. This chain connects TRBV12-3 or TRBV12-4 to TRBJ1-5, with D tentatively TRBD1 (5 bases). The V gene lost 3 bases and the J gene lost 6 bases, with 15 bases spanning the gap. This CDR3 comprises 15 residues. CDR3 DNA: TGTGCCAGCAGTTTTGGGGCAGGGCGAAGTCAGCCCCAGCATTTT. Translation: CASSFGAGRSQPQHF.

The chain joins TRBV19 to TRBJ1-3, with unresolved D. From germline, CDR1 is LNHDA and CDR2 SQIVND (reference sequence). Trimming removed 7 bases from V and 0 bases from J, with 10 bases in between. The CDR3 runs 14 residues. Written as DNA, the CDR3 is TGTGCCAGTACCGTCGGACCCTCTGGAAACACCATATATTTT. It specifies CASTVGPSGNTIYF.

This clonotype was counted a few times. The chain couples TRBV19 to TRBJ1-5, with TRBD1 as a possible D gene (6 bases). The CDR3 sequence is 15 residues long. Germline V gene data show CDR1 as LNHDA and CDR2 as SQIVND (reference sequence). V was shortened by 6 bases and J by 6 bases, with 18 bases between the two germline ends. The CDR3 protein is CASSDAGAASQPQHF. Here the CDR3 DNA reads TGTGCCAGTAGCGATGCAGGGGCGGCGAGTCAGCCCCAGCATTTT.

The sample holds many counts of this clonotype. This sequence joins TRBV12-3 or TRBV12-4 and TRBJ2-2; D remains unclear. CDR3 length: 11 amino acids. Between the trimmed V and J ends, which lost 6 bases and 6 bases, there was a span of 5 bases. In DNA form, the CDR3 reads TGTGCCAGCAGGGCTCCCGGGGAGCTGTTTTTT. Encoded protein: CASRAPGELFF.

In DNA, the CDR3 is TGTGCCAGCAACCTCCTAGGGAGACCCTACGAGCAGTACTTC. Translation gives CASNLLGRPYEQYF. This chain uses TRBV27 with TRBJ2-7; possible D gene TRBD2, 5 bases. CDR1 and CDR2 from the germline V gene are MNHEY and SMNVEV (reference sequence). CDR3 length: 14 residues. V was shortened by 7 bases and J by 2 bases, with 15 bases between the two germline ends.

The rearrangement joins TRBV20-1 to TRBJ2-7; D remains ambiguous. The CDR3 extends over 13 amino acids. V shed 3 bases and J shed 0 bases, with 9 bases lying between them. Germline assignment: CDR1 DFQATT and CDR2 SNEGSKA (reference sequence). Written as DNA, the CDR3 is TGCAGTGCTAGTTGGGCAGCCTCCTACGAGCAGTACTTC. Translating gives CSASWAASYEQYF.

There are a few counts of this clonotype. CDR3 nucleotides: TGTGCCAGCAGCTTAGGTAGCTCCTATAATTCACCCCTCCACTTT. This encodes CASSLGSSYNSPLHF. This chain uses TRBV7-9 with TRBJ1-6, with D uncertain. From germline, CDR1 is SEHNR and CDR2 FQNEAQ (reference sequence). Trimming took 1 base from V and 0 from J, leaving 4 bases between them. The CDR3 extends over 15 amino acids.

The V call is TRBV29-1, the J call TRBJ1-5; D remains unclear. CDR3 length equals 13 residues. V lost 8 bases and J 4 bases, leaving 15 bases between the germline ends. CDR1 is SQVTM, CDR2 ANQGSEA, per germline. DNA for the CDR3: TGCAGCCTCGCTCAAAGACCTAATCAGCCCCAGCATTTT. Protein sequence: CSLAQRPNQPQHF.

This clonotype was seen many times. This chain uses TRBV10-2 with TRBJ1-1, with D unresolved. V was clipped by 7 bases and J by 6 bases, with 18 bases between them. CDR3 length equals 14 residues. Germline CDR1 reads WSHSY; CDR2 reads SAAADI. The CDR3 bases are TGCGCCAGCAAAACGGGCCTTGGTTCGGCTGAAGCTTTCTTT. Its protein product is CASKTGLGSAEAFF.

As regards this clonotype: At one of its ends the junction is not consistent with the germline gene, which may arise from a read error. The chain recombines TRBV9 with TRBJ1-2; D is possibly TRBD1 (5 bases). CDR1 and CDR2 (germline): SGDLS, YYNGEE. This CDR3 region has 22 residues. CDR3 in amino acids: CASTRPPWGQGLRTPGNYGYTF. The CDR3 DNA reads TGTGCCAGCACCCGACCCCCATGGGGCCAGGGCCTGAGAACACCGGGGAACTACGGCTACACCTTC.

The chain couples TRBV20-1 to TRBJ1-1, with TRBD1 as a possible D gene (5 bases). Per germline, CDR1 DFQATT and CDR2 SNEGSKA (reference sequence). This CDR3 has 12 amino acids. Trimming pared 8 bases from V and 6 bases from J, leaving 16 bases between. The CDR3 spells CSTDGGGPEAFF. The CDR3 nucleotides read TGCAGTACCGACGGGGGGGGTCCTGAAGCTTTCTTT.

V usage is TRBV19 and J usage is TRBJ1-2; possibly TRBD1 for D (6 bases). CDR1 is LNHDA and CDR2 is SQIVND in the germline V gene (reference sequence). This CDR3 has 13 amino acids. The V and J ends lost 3 bases and 3 bases respectively, with 8 bases between them. DNA of the CDR3: TGTGCCAGTAGTATGAACAGGGACTATGGCTACACCTTC. It codes for CASSMNRDYGYTF.

The chain couples TRBV10-1 to TRBJ2-7; D not certain. The V gene's germline CDR1 is WNHNN and CDR2 SYGVQD (reference sequence). The CDR3 totals 13 residues. The V and J ends lost 6 bases and 1 base respectively, with 10 bases between them. CDR3 sequence (DNA): TGCGCCAGCAGCCCTGGGAATTCCTACGAGCAGTACTTC. Translating it yields CASSPGNSYEQYF.

The chain employs TRBV2 and TRBJ1-2; D gene uncertain. Per the germline V gene, CDR1 is SNHLY and CDR2 is FYNNEI. V lost 4 bases and J 4 bases, leaving 10 bases between the germline ends. The CDR3 extends over 13 amino acids. This CDR3 reads CASSADLLYGYTF. CDR3 DNA: TGTGCCAGCAGTGCAGATCTCCTCTATGGCTACACCTTC.

This clonotype has only a few counts. The chain combines TRBV9 with TRBJ2-2, with 7 bases that match TRBD1. The V and J ends lost 2 bases and 13 bases, in that order; junction bases with no gene match: 5. The germline CDR1 and CDR2 sequences are SGDLS and YYNGEE. There are 12 residues in the CDR3. The CDR3 loop is CASSVNRGGLFF. The CDR3 DNA reads TGTGCCAGCAGCGTCAACAGGGGTGGGCTGTTTTTT.

This clonotype was found many times. The J gene is TRBJ1-2, the V gene TRBV2; D is unclear. CDR1 and CDR2 from the germline V gene are SNHLY and FYNNEI. The CDR3 is 14 residues long. V was clipped by 7 bases and J by 2 bases, with 14 bases between them. CDR3 nucleotide sequence: TGTGCCAGCACACTAAGCTACCTCAACTATGGCTACACCTTC. This translates into CASTLSYLNYGYTF. Filled out from reference TRBV2 and TRBJ1-2, the complete variable domain reads EPEVTQTPSHQVTQMGQEVILRCVPISNHLYFYWYRQILGQKVEFLVSFYNNEISEKSEIFDDQFSVERPDGSNFTLKIRSTKLEDSAMYFCASTLSYLNYGYTFGSGTRLTVV.

The table lists this clonotype with a few counts. V usage is TRBV5-1 and J usage is TRBJ1-2, with D unresolved. Trimming took 0 bases from V and 0 from J, leaving 9 bases between them. CDR3 length: 15 amino acids. CDR1 and CDR2 (germline): SGHRS, YFSETQ. CDR3: CASSLGGGANYGYTF. The CDR3 region has the DNA TGCGCCAGCAGCTTGGGAGGTGGCGCTAACTATGGCTACACCTTC.

V gene TRBV5-5 combines with J gene TRBJ2-5; perhaps TRBD2 as D (5 bases). V dropped 2 bases and J dropped 3 bases, with 11 bases sitting between them. The CDR3 has 14 residues. Germline V gives CDR1 SGHKS, CDR2 YYEKEE (reference sequence). The CDR3 loop reads CASSLSRGEETQYF. DNA for the CDR3: TGTGCCAGCAGCTTATCCCGGGGAGAAGAGACCCAGTACTTC.

This rearrangement joins TRBV2 to TRBJ2-1; TRBD2 matches at 12 bases. V dropped 6 bases and J dropped 7; count of bases not matched to a gene: 7. The CDR3 loop spans 15 amino acids. Germline V CDR1 and CDR2: SNHLY, FYNNEI. The CDR3 sequence is CASSPTSGRINEQFF. The CDR3 bases are TGTGCCAGCAGCCCTACTAGCGGGAGGATAAATGAGCAGTTCTTC.

This clonotype was picked up many times. The chain employs TRBV14 and TRBJ1-1; D remains unclear. This CDR3 comprises 16 residues. Trimming took off 0 bases at V and 0 bases at J, with 11 bases between the two ends. The V gene's germline CDR1 is SGHDN and CDR2 FVKESK. CDR3 loop: CASSQDGRPMNTEAFF. For the CDR3, the DNA is TGTGCCAGCAGCCAAGATGGTCGGCCGATGAACACTGAAGCTTTCTTT.

With regard to this clonotype: A much larger clone is a single base away; this may be a read error. The J gene is TRBJ2-3, the V gene TRBV6-5, with a weak D call TRBD1 (5 bases). CDR1 MNHEY and CDR2 SVGAGI come from the germline V gene. This CDR3 region has 15 residues. The CDR3 region is CASSYSGIFTGTQYF. The CDR3 DNA reads TGTGCCAGCAGTTACTCGGGGATCTTCACAGGTACGCAGTATTTT.

By sample fraction, this clonotype is medium-sized (0.01 to 0.1%). The V call is TRBV7-3, the J call TRBJ1-6; D is undetermined. V lost 5 bases, J lost 10 bases, and 15 bases lay in between. The CDR3 totals 14 residues. Germline V gene sequence: CDR1 SGHTA, CDR2 FQGTGA. Here the CDR3 reads CASSPRTRGSPLHF. CDR3 coding DNA: TGTGCCAGCAGCCCCCGGACCCGAGGATCACCCCTCCACTTT.

The gene calls are TRBV5-4 and TRBJ1-1; possibly TRBD1 for D (5 bases). The CDR3 extends over 12 amino acids. Trimming left V 1 base short and J 5 bases short, with 6 bases between. Per germline, CDR1 SGHNT and CDR2 YYREEE (reference sequence). The CDR3 spells CASSLPGTEAFF. CDR3 bases: TGTGCCAGCAGCTTGCCAGGGACTGAAGCTTTCTTT.

The chain recombines TRBV20-1 with TRBJ2-5; no definite D call. This CDR3 is built from 10 residues. Trimming left V 3 bases short and J 4 bases short, with 3 bases between. Germline CDR1 DFQATT, CDR2 SNEGSKA (reference sequence). CDR3 region: CSASPETQYF. The CDR3 nucleotides are TGCAGTGCTAGTCCAGAGACCCAGTACTTC.

The chain recombines TRBV9 with TRBJ2-7, with TRBD1 matching 7 bases. The CDR3 loop spans 14 amino acids. With V trimmed by 3 bases and J by 3 bases, 6 bases remained unmatched. The V gene's germline CDR1 is SGDLS and CDR2 YYNGEE. The CDR3 region is CASSGRDSDYEQYF. The CDR3 coding sequence is TGTGCCAGCAGCGGACGGGACAGCGACTACGAGCAGTACTTC.

This clonotype was seen ten or more times. The J gene is TRBJ2-1, the V gene TRBV11-2; 12 bases fit TRBD2. CDR3 length equals 15 residues. Germline CDR1 reads SGHAT; CDR2 reads FQNNGV. Losses at the gene ends were 4 bases for V and 7 bases for J; bases not matched to a gene: 5. The CDR3 spells CASSSTSGRWNEQFF. The CDR3 DNA is TGTGCCAGCAGCTCGACTAGCGGGAGATGGAATGAGCAGTTCTTC.

This clonotype was picked up a small number of times. The V call is TRBV10-3, the J call TRBJ2-5, with 9 nucleotides matching TRBD1. V lost 3 bases and J lost 9; bases outside the gene matches: 11. The CDR3 has 15 amino acids. Germline V gives CDR1 ENHRY, CDR2 SYGVKD. CDR3 sequence: CAISEGTGIWGAQYF. CDR3 nucleotide sequence: TGTGCCATCAGTGAAGGGACAGGGATTTGGGGGGCCCAGTACTTC.